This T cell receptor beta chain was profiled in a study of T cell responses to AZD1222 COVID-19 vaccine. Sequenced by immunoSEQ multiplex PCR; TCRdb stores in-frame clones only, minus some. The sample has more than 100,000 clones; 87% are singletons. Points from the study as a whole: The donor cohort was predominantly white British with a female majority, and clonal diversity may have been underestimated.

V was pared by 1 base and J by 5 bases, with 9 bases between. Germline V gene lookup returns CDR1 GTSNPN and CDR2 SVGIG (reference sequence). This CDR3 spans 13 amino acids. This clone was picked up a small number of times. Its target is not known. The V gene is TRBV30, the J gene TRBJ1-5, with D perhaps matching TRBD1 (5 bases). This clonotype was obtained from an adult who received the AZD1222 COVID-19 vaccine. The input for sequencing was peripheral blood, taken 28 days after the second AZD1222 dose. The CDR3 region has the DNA TGTGCCTGGAGTGAAGACAGTCATCAGCCCCAGCATTTT. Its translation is CAWSEDSHQPQHF.